This is a list of T cell receptor beta chains from one sample in a study of shared clonotypes between healthy human individuals. The protocol was immunoSEQ multiplex PCR, while the TCRdb copy is restricted to in-frame clones and leaves out a portion. The top ten clones hold 34% of a sample with some 690,000 clones, around 91% of them seen once. Sequenced: memory CD8+ T cells from PBMCs. Every receptor here comes from a man aged 18 to 30 in good health. Some clones in this sample may be carry-over from other donors' samples. CDR3s include the opening cysteine and the closing phenylalanine or tryptophan. D genes are given only for firm matches. Clone sizes are given selectively: once, few, many, or a class where the clone is expanded.

D	size	V	J	DNA	CDR3
.	.	TRBV19	TRBJ2-1	TGTGCCAGTAGTGGGGAAATTTACTCCTACAATGAGCAGTTCTTC	CASSGEIYSYNEQFF
.	once	TRBV29-1	TRBJ2-3	TGCAGCGTTGAAGGCTGGGACACTACTAGCACAGATACGCAGTATTTT	CSVEGWDTTSTDTQYF
TRBD2	.	TRBV2	TRBJ2-7	TGTGCCAGCAGTGATTCCTTTTTTAGGGGACTAGCGGGAGATCTGGACTACGAGCAGTACTTC	CASSDSFFRGLAGDLDYEQYF
.	.	TRBV6-6	TRBJ2-1	TGTGCCAGCAGTTACGGACCTCCCCTACGGTACAATGAGCAGTTCTTC	CASSYGPPLRYNEQFF
TRBD2	.	TRBV28	TRBJ2-7	TGTGCCAGCAGTCGGAGCGGGAGGGCCCACGAGCAGTACTTC	CASSRSGRAHEQYF
.	.	TRBV19	TRBJ2-7	TGTGCCAGTAGTCTGGTAAAGGACTACGAGCAGTACTTC	CASSLVKDYEQYF
TRBD1	.	TRBV5-1	TRBJ2-1	TGCGCCAGCAGCTTGGTGGGACAGGGGGTCGATGAGCAGTTCTTC	CASSLVGQGVDEQFF
TRBD2	.	TRBV9	TRBJ2-2	TGTGCCAGCAGCGTAGTCTCTAGCGGGTTTACGAACACCGGGGAGCTGTTTTTT	CASSVVSSGFTNTGELFF
.	.	TRBV4-1	TRBJ1-2	TGCGCCAGCAGCCAAGTTGGGGGCATGGATGGCTACACCTTC	CASSQVGGMDGYTF
.	.	TRBV7-8	TRBJ2-3	TGTGCCAGCAGCCGGCCCCCCCCAGATACGCAGTATTTT	CASSRPPPDTQYF
TRBD1	.	TRBV7-9	TRBJ1-2	TGTGCCAGCAGCGCAGACAGGGGGGCCTATGGCTACACCTTC	CASSADRGAYGYTF
.	few	TRBV6-5	TRBJ2-5	TGTGCCAGCAGGCCCCTCAGGGAAACAGGGGAGACCCAGTACTTC	CASRPLRETGETQYF
TRBD2	.	TRBV4-1	TRBJ2-7	TGCGCCAGCAGCCAGCCTGCTAGCGGGAGTAGGCGCGAGCAGTACTTC	CASSQPASGSRREQYF
.	.	TRBV2	TRBJ1-5	TGTGCCAGCAGTGTGGCTAATCAGCCCCAGCATTTT	CASSVANQPQHF
.	.	TRBV9	TRBJ2-4	TGTGCCAGCAGCTCCCGGGGAGCCAAAAACATTCAGTACTTC	CASSSRGAKNIQYF